This T cell receptor beta chain was sequenced during a study of T cells in Graves' hyperthyroidism and ophthalmopathy (dated by TCRdb to the late 2010s). A note on the overall study: Peripheral blood was collected at initial diagnosis, before any treatment. To identify TCR V-J signatures that set the groups apart, the researchers used a discovery cohort of more than 95 patients, made up of under 45 with Graves' ophthalmopathy and 57 with stable Graves' hyperthyroidism. An independent validation cohort of fewer than 20 hyperthyroidism patients and about 16 patients who later progressed to ophthalmopathy tested prospective prediction of ophthalmopathy. The 75 to 100 discovery patients were randomly split 7:3 into training and test sets. Thyroid tissue and blood T-cell repertoires from six Graves' hyperthyroidism patients were also compared in the study. After sampling, hyperthyroidism patients received methimazole starting at 30 mg daily, and ophthalmopathy patients received high-dose intravenous methylprednisolone. According to the paper, TCR Vbeta CDR3 sequencing was carried out on about 140 peripheral blood samples, which came from about 45 ophthalmopathy, around 74 hyperthyroidism and around 17 progressor patients.

In its sample, this clonotype was seen many times. It has no known antigen specificity. Base qualities are not at hand, and no much larger clone is one base apart. The V and J ends are trimmed by 2 bases and 6 bases, leaving 11 bases between them. As encoded in the germline V gene, CDR1 is SGHRS while CDR2 is YFSETQ. Inclusive of the bounding cysteine and phenylalanine, the CDR3 is 13 residues long. The read is trimmed to its CDR3 DNA, 39 bases read in frame from base 1. Stable Graves' hyperthyroidism was defined as the absence of progression to ophthalmopathy over 18 months of follow-up. Hyperthyroidism patients were newly diagnosed, with disease duration under 2 months, and aged 18 to 65 years. Any patient with an uncontrolled infection, another autoimmune disease, pregnancy or lactation was excluded. Diagnoses were established on the basis of clinical symptoms, serum thyroxine and TRAb, thyroid ultrasound, and orbital computed tomography. PBMCs were isolated from 10 ml of fresh peripheral blood by Ficoll-Paque density gradient centrifugation. Trizol reagent was used to extract total RNA, and RNA quality was then checked on an Agilent 2100 Bioanalyzer.

TCR beta CDR3 regions were amplified from RNA transcripts. The TCR CDR3 was subjected to a first round of RT-PCR using the HTBI primer set and the Qiagen OneStep RT-PCR kit. The libraries were constructed in a second round of multiplex PCR and then size-selected and purified. The libraries were sequenced on an Illumina HiSeq2000 using paired-end 100 bp reads. Concerning the study's data processing: SOAPnuke was used to process the raw data, throwing out any read that contained adapters or uncalled bases, had a mean Phred below 15, or lacked an exact constant-primer or identifier match. High-quality paired reads were merged with COPE v1.2.5, and unique nucleotide sequences were defined as clonotypes. Clonotypes were aligned to IMGT TRBV, TRBD and TRBJ reference segments using MiTCR v1.1. Only V-J combinations with frequency above 0.0001, covering 98% to 99.2% of repertoires, were analysed. A TCS score was defined as the ratio of F50 (clonal expansion) to E x V (chaos), with BLOSUM62-based TCRdist applied between CDR3 peptides within each V-J. Welch's t-statistics and random forest reduced 514 V-J features to roughly 13, which were used in a naive Bayes classifier (R e1071). The public reads were reanalyzed by TCRdb: fastp trimming at Q25, MiXCR alignment, in-frame beta chains only. Identical CDR3 proteins give one entry, which carries the most common genes and DNA. Clone size and V and J calls follow TCRdb, not the original study. The sample records roughly 510,000 distinct CDR3 sequences, less than 25% of which are singletons. 26% of the sample goes to the ten largest clones.

Paper-wide results and their limitations: A 13 V-J signature model separated ophthalmopathy from stable hyperthyroidism, with just over 85% sensitivity and roughly 81% specificity in cross-validation and 80%/75% in testing. Sample size was not statistically predetermined, and blinding of investigators to group allocation was not performed. Most expanded thyroid clonotypes (frequency above 0.001) were also found in blood, which suggests that blood repertoires may mirror thyroid immune responses. In validation, the model predicted progression to ophthalmopathy with approximately 71% sensitivity and about 73% specificity, a median of about six months before onset.

The source is a man between 18 and 35 years old with Graves' hyperthyroidism. The sequence is built from TRBV5-1 and TRBJ1-1; the D gene identity is not certain. What was sequenced was blood. The CDR3 sequence is CASSLFPVAEAFF. The nucleotide sequence reads TGCGCCAGCAGCTTATTTCCCGTCGCTGAAGCTTTCTTT.